This T cell receptor beta chain appears in the sequencing data of a study of neurological immune-mediated disorders. Study conclusions and caveats: While HTLV-1-associated myelopathy showed the greatest TCR clonal expansion, multiple sclerosis showed the least, falling below healthy controls.

V shed 6 bases and J 6 bases; nucleotides not matched to a gene: 7. The CDR3 is 14 amino acids. CDR1 is SEHNR, CDR2 FQNEAQ, per germline (reference sequence). Every sequencing run drew on 15-18 subjects and yielded over 160 million TCR-beta sequences. One entry per CDR3 protein results from TCRdb running MiXCR on the 5' RACE reads. The table lists tens of thousands of distinct CDR3 sequences, 8.5% to 10% of them singletons. Time point specified: longitudinal time-point 2. Unsorted libraries came from 2 million PBMCs stored at -80 °C. This clonotype showed up many times. The target antigen is unknown. This clonotype was sampled from a man under 40 in good health. Sequenced input: PBMCs. The J gene is TRBJ1-1, the V gene TRBV7-9, with 10 positions matching TRBD1. In nucleotides, the CDR3 is TGTGCCAGCAGACCGGGACAGGGGAGAGCTGAAGCTTTCTTT. It translates to CASRPGQGRAEAFF.